The rows below give T cell receptor beta chains drawn from one sample of a study of T cell repertoires in cytomegalovirus infection. TCRdb used MiXCR to reprocess the reads, holding one entry per CDR3 protein. Among fewer than 550,000 distinct CDR3 sequences listed, approximately 15% were seen once. The sample taken for sequencing was CD8+ T cells from PBMCs. The receptors were sampled from a human donor in good health (CMV status not recorded). Some clones in this sample may be carry-over from other donors' samples. Both conserved end residues are part of each CDR3. The D gene is left open where the match is weak. Rows may omit the clone size; those that give it use once, few, many or a size class.

DNA: TGCAGTGCTAGAGATCTAAGGACACAGGGGGTTAACACTGAAGCTTTCTTT
CDR3: CSARDLRTQGVNTEAFF
length: 17
size: NA
D: TRBD1
V: TRBV20-1
J: TRBJ1-1

DNA: TGTGCCAGCAGCCTCGCGGACAGGGGTCGGACTGAAGCTTTCTTT
CDR3: CASSLADRGRTEAFF
length: 15
size: few
D: TRBD1
V: TRBV3-1
J: TRBJ1-1

DNA: TGTGCCAGCAGCCAAGACAGGGGGAACTGGGAGACCCAGTACTTC
CDR3: CASSQDRGNWETQYF
length: 15
size: many
D: TRBD1
V: TRBV14
J: TRBJ2-5

DNA: TGCGCCAGCAGCGAACCGGGACAGGGGACTTACGAGCAGTACTTC
CDR3: CASSEPGQGTYEQYF
length: 15
size: NA
D: TRBD1
V: TRBV10-2
J: TRBJ2-7

DNA: TGTGCCAGCAGCTTAATCGCCCCGGGGGACGATTGGGACGAGCAGTACTTC
CDR3: CASSLIAPGDDWDEQYF
length: 17
size: few
D: NA
V: TRBV7-6
J: TRBJ2-7

DNA: TGTGCCAGCAGCTTGTTTGTTTATGGCTACACCTTC
CDR3: CASSLFVYGYTF
length: 12
size: few
D: NA
V: TRBV5-4
J: TRBJ1-2

DNA: TGTGCCAGCAGCTTAGATGGGGGACAGTTTCGCGGCTACACCTTC
CDR3: CASSLDGGQFRGYTF
length: 15
size: few
D: TRBD1
V: TRBV7-9
J: TRBJ1-2

DNA: TGTGCCAGCTCTGGGGACAGCACAGATACGCAGTATTTT
CDR3: CASSGDSTDTQYF
length: 13
size: NA
D: NA
V: TRBV18
J: TRBJ2-3

DNA: TGTGCCAGCAGCTCAATACGGACAGTAGGGCTACCACTGGCCGACAATGAGCAGTTCTTC
CDR3: CASSSIRTVGLPLADNEQFF
length: 20
size: many
D: NA
V: TRBV7-8
J: TRBJ2-1

DNA: TGTGCCAGCAGCCAGACCAGGACTACAACAGATACGCAGTATTTT
CDR3: CASSQTRTTTDTQYF
length: 15
size: few
D: NA
V: TRBV4-2
J: TRBJ2-3

DNA: TGTGCCAGTAGCAAAGGGACAGGGGGTAATGAGCAGTTCTTC
CDR3: CASSKGTGGNEQFF
length: 14
size: many
D: TRBD1
V: TRBV19
J: TRBJ2-1

DNA: TGTGCCAGCAGCTGGGGACAGGCAACACTGAGCTCCTACGAGCAGTACTTC
CDR3: CASSWGQATLSSYEQYF
length: 17
size: few
D: TRBD1
V: TRBV4-2
J: TRBJ2-7

DNA: TGTGCCAGCAGCTTGTGGACCGGGACAGGAATCTACGAGCAGTACTTC
CDR3: CASSLWTGTGIYEQYF
length: 16
size: NA
D: TRBD1
V: TRBV11-2
J: TRBJ2-7

DNA: TGTGCCAGCAGCTTACCAGGGTGGTTCAAGGGGGAAACTGAAGCTTTCTTT
CDR3: CASSLPGWFKGETEAFF
length: 17
size: many
D: NA
V: TRBV11-2
J: TRBJ1-1

DNA: TGCGCCAGCAGCTATCGACAGAACACCGGGGAGCTGTTTTTT
CDR3: CASSYRQNTGELFF
length: 14
size: NA
D: NA
V: TRBV5-1
J: TRBJ2-2

DNA: TGTGCCAGCAGCGTATCCGAGAACCGGGACCCCCTTCACACTGAAGCTTTCTTT
CDR3: CASSVSENRDPLHTEAFF
length: 18
size: few
D: NA
V: TRBV9
J: TRBJ1-1

DNA: TGCAGTGCTAAGCTAGCGGGGGGAATTCAGGGAGAGCCCCAGTACTTC
CDR3: CSAKLAGGIQGEPQYF
length: 16
size: NA
D: TRBD2
V: TRBV20-1
J: TRBJ2-5

DNA: TGTGCCAGCAGCGACTCTAGCGGGAGACAGAGTTACGAGCAGTACTTC
CDR3: CASSDSSGRQSYEQYF
length: 16
size: many
D: TRBD2
V: TRBV7-9
J: TRBJ2-7

DNA: TGCGCCAGCAGCTTCGAGGTATCCGAGCAGTACTTC
CDR3: CASSFEVSEQYF
length: 12
size: NA
D: NA
V: TRBV5-1
J: TRBJ2-7

DNA: TGCGCCAGCAGCTCCTCCGGGACACTTTACTCCTACGAGCAGTACTTC
CDR3: CASSSSGTLYSYEQYF
length: 16
size: few
D: NA
V: TRBV5-1
J: TRBJ2-7

DNA: TGTGCCAGCAGTTTTGCTGGGGATGAGCAGTTCTTC
CDR3: CASSFAGDEQFF
length: 12
size: many
D: NA
V: TRBV5-6
J: TRBJ2-1

DNA: TGTGCCAGCACCGTCAGGACTCGGGACAGGGAAGTGAATTCTGGAAACACCATATATTTT
CDR3: CASTVRTRDREVNSGNTIYF
length: 20
size: few
D: TRBD1
V: TRBV7-8
J: TRBJ1-3

DNA: TGTGCCCGCAACTACGGCACACTGGATACGCAGTATTTT
CDR3: CARNYGTLDTQYF
length: 13
size: NA
D: NA
V: TRBV7-9
J: TRBJ2-3

DNA: TGTGCCAGCTTGGACAGGGATGGCAAAAACATTCAGTACTTC
CDR3: CASLDRDGKNIQYF
length: 14
size: few
D: TRBD1
V: TRBV6-1
J: TRBJ2-4